This T cell receptor (beta chain) was retrieved from a study of blood T cell repertoires in COVID-19. Background on the study: PBMCs, B-cell-depleted T cells, or T cells provided the cDNA or gDNA that made up the material.

The CDR3 consists of 11 residues. Trimming took 3 bases from V and 6 from J, leaving 7 bases between them. Per the germline V gene, CDR1 is DFQATT and CDR2 is SNEGSKA (reference sequence). In the authors' methods: Cell counts per sample came from amplifying reference gene primers. Repertoires were generated with immunoSEQ multiplex PCR, while TCRdb's copy carries only in-frame clones and drops some. V and J calls plus clone size are reproduced from that table; the DNA served to infer D and trimming. The data hold almost 200,000 clones, with roughly 77% observed a single time. Sequencing was carried out using peripheral blood. V usage is TRBV20-1 and J usage is TRBJ2-3; D unresolved. The receptor was derived from a woman aged 40 to 55 with COVID-19, enrolled during active disease. The CDR3 is CSASARDTQYF. CDR3 sequence (DNA): TGCAGTGCTAGTGCTAGGGATACGCAGTATTTT.